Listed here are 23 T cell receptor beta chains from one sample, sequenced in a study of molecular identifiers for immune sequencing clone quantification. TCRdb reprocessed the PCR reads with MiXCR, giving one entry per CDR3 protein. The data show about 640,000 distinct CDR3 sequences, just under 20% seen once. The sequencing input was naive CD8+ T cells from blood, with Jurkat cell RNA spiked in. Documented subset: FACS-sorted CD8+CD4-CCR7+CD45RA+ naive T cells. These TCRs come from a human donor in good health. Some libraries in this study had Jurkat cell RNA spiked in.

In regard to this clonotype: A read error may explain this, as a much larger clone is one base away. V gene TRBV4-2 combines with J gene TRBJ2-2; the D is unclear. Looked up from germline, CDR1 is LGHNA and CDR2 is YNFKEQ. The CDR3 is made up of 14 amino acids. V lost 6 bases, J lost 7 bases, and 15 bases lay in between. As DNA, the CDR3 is TGTGCCAGCAGACCACGGATCCCCCGCGGGGAGCTGTTTTTT. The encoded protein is CASRPRIPRGELFF.

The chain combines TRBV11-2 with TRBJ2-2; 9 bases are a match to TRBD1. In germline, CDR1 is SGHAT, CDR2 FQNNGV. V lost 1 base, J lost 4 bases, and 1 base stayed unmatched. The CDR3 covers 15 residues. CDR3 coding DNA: TGTGCCAGCAGCTTAGGGGACAGGGTCACCGGGGAGCTGTTTTTT. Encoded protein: CASSLGDRVTGELFF.

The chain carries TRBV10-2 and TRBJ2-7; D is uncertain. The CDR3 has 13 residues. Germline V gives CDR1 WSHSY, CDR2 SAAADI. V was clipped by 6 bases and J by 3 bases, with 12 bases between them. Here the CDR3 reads CASRWAEHYEQYF. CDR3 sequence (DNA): TGCGCCAGCAGGTGGGCAGAACACTACGAGCAGTACTTC.

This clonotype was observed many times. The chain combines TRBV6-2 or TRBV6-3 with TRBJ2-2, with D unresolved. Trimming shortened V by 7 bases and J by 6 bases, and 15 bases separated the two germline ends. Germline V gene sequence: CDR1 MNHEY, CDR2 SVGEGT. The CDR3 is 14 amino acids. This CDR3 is CASNSNPFAGELFF. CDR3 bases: TGTGCCAGCAACTCGAATCCGTTCGCCGGGGAGCTGTTTTTT.

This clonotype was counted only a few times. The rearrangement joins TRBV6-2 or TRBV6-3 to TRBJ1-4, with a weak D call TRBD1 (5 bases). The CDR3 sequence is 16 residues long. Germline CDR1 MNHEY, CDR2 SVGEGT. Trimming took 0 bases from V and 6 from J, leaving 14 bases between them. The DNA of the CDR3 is TGTGCCAGCAGTTACTCGACAGTGAGTTTGGATGAAAAACTGTTTTTT. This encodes CASSYSTVSLDEKLFF.

CDR3 in amino acids: CASSLIGGRVINEQFF. In DNA, the CDR3 is TGTGCCAGCAGTTTAATTGGCGGGAGGGTTATAAATGAGCAGTTCTTC. This sequence joins TRBV27 and TRBJ2-1; 9 bases fit TRBD2. CDR1 and CDR2 from the germline V gene are MNHEY and SMNVEV (reference sequence). With 2 bases clipped from V and 7 bases from J, the junction kept 9 bases outside the gene matches. This CDR3 has 16 residues.

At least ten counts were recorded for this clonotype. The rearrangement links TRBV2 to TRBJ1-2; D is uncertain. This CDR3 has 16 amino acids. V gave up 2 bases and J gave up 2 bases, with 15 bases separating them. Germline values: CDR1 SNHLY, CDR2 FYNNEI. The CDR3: CASSESTEVRNYGYTF. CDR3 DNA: TGTGCCAGCAGTGAAAGCACGGAGGTTCGGAACTATGGCTACACCTTC.

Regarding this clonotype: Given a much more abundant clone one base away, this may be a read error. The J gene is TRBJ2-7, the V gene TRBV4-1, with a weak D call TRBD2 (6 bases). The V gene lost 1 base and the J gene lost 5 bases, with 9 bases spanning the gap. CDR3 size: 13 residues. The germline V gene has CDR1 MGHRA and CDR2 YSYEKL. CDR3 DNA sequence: TGCGCCAGCAGCCAAGTAGCGGACCACGAGCAGTACTTC. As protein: CASSQVADHEQYF.

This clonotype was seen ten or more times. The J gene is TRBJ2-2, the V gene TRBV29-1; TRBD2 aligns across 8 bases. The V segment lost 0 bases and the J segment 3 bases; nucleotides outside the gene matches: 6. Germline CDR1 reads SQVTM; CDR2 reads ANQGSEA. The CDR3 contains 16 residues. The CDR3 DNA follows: TGCAGCGTTGAAGAGGTCCGGGGGGGGGACACCGGGGAGCTGTTTTTT. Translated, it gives CSVEEVRGGDTGELFF.

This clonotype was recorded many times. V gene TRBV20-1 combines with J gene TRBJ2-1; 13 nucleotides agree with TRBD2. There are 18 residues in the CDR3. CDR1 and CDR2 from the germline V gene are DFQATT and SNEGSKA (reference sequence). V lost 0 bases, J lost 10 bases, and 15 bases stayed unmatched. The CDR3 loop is CSARDLFQPGLAGYEQFF. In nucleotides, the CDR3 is TGCAGTGCTAGAGATCTCTTTCAACCGGGACTAGCGGGGTACGAGCAGTTCTTC.

The CDR3 region has the DNA TGTGCCAGCAGCGTAGCCAGTCTAGCGGGCTACGAGCAGTACTTC. It encodes CASSVASLAGYEQYF. V usage is TRBV9 and J usage is TRBJ2-7; 8 bases align to TRBD2. The CDR3 consists of 15 residues. Germline V gene lookup returns CDR1 SGDLS and CDR2 YYNGEE. Unmatched junction bases numbered 5, after V lost 0 bases and J lost 3 bases.

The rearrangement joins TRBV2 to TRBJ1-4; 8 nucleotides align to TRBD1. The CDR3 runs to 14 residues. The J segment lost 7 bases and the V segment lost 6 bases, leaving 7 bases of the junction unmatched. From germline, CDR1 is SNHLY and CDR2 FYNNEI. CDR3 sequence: CASRTDRAPEKLFF. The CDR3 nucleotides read TGTGCCAGCAGGACGGACAGGGCCCCTGAAAAACTGTTTTTT.

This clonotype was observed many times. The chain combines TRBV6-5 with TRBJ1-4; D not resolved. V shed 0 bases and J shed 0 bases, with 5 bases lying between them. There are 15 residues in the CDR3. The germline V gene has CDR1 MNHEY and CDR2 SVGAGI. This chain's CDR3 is CASSYSAATNEKLFF. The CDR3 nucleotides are TGTGCCAGCAGTTACTCTGCTGCAACTAATGAAAAACTGTTTTTT.

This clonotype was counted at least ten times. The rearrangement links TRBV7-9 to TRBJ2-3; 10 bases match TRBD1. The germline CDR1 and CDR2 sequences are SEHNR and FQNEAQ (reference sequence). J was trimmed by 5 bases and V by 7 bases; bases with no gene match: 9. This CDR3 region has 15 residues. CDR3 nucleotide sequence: TGTGCCAGCAACCTTCCCGGGACAGGGGAAGATACGCAGTATTTT. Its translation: CASNLPGTGEDTQYF.

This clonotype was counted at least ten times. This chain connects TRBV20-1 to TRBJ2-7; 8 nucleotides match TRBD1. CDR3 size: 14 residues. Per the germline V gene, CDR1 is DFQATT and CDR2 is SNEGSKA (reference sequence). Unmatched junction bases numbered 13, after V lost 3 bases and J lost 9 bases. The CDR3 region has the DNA TGCAGTGCTAGCCCCCCAGGGGGCCTCTTGTGGCAGTACTTC. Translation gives CSASPPGGLLWQYF.

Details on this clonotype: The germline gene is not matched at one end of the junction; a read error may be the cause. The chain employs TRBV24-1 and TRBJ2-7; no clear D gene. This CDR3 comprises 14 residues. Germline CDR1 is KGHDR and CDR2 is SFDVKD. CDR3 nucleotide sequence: TGTGCCACCCCCGGGCCCATTAGCTCCTACGAGCAGGACTTC. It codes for CATPGPISSYEQDF.

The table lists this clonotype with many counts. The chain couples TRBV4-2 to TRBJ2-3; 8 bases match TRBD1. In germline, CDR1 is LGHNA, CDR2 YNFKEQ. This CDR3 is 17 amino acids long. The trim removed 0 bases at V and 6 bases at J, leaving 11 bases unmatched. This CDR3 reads CASSQERTGRAGDTQYF. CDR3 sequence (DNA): TGTGCCAGCAGCCAAGAGCGGACAGGGCGCGCTGGGGATACGCAGTATTTT.

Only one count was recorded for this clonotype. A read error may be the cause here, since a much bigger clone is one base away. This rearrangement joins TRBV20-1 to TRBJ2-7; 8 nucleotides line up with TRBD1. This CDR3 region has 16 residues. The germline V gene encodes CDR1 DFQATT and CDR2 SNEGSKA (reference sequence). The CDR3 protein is CSASLGPGQETYELYF. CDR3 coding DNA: TGCAGTGCTAGCCTAGGACCGGGACAGGAGACCTACGAGCTGTACTTC.

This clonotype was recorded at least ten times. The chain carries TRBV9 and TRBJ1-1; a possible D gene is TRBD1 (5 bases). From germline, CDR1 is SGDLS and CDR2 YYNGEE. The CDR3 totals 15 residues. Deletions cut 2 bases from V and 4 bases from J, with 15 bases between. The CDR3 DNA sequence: TGTGCCAGCAGCGTCTCCGGGACCCTGGGCACTGAAGCTTTCTTT. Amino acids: CASSVSGTLGTEAFF.

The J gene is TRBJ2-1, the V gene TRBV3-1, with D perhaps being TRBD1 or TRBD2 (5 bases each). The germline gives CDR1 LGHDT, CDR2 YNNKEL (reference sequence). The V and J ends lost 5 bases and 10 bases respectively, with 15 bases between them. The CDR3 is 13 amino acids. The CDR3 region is CASSYGTPGEQFF. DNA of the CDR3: TGTGCCAGCAGCTACGGGACCCCCGGAGAGCAGTTCTTC.

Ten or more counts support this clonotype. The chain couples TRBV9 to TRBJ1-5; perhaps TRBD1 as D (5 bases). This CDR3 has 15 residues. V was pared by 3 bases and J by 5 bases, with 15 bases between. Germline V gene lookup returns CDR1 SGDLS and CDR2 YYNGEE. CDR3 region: CASSAEGRSDQPQHF. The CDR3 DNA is TGTGCCAGCAGCGCCGAGGGGCGCAGCGATCAGCCCCAGCATTTT.

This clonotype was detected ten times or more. CDR3 region: CSAIDRAANTEAFF. The CDR3 DNA reads as TGCAGTGCTATTGACAGGGCAGCTAACACTGAAGCTTTCTTT. This chain links TRBV20-1 with TRBJ1-1; 7 nucleotides line up with TRBD1. This CDR3 spans 14 amino acids. Germline loops: CDR1 DFQATT, CDR2 SNEGSKA (reference sequence). V was pared by 4 bases and J by 2 bases, with 7 bases of the junction left unmatched.

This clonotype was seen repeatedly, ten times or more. CDR3 loop: CASSPTSSLETQYF. The CDR3 DNA reads as TGTGCCAGCAGCCCGACTAGTTCTCTCGAGACCCAGTACTTC. The gene calls are TRBV7-7 and TRBJ2-5, with D maybe TRBD2 (6 bases). Germline CDR1 and CDR2: SSHAT and FNYEAQ (reference sequence). This CDR3 is 14 amino acids long. V was clipped by 5 bases and J by 5 bases, with 15 bases between them.